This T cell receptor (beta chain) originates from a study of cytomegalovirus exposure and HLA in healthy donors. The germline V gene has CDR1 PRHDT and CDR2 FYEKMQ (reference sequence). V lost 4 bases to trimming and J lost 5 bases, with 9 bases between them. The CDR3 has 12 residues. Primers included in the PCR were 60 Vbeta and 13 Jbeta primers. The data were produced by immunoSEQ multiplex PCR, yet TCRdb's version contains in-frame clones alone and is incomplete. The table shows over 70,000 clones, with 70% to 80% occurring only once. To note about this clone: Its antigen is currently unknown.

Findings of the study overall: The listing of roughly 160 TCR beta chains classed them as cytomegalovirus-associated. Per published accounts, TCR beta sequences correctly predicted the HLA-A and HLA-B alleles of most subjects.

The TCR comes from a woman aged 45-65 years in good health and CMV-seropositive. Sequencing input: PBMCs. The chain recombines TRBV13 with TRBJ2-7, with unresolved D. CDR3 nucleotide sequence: TGTGCCAGCAGCTCCCGACACCACGAGCAGTACTTC. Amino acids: CASSSRHHEQYF.